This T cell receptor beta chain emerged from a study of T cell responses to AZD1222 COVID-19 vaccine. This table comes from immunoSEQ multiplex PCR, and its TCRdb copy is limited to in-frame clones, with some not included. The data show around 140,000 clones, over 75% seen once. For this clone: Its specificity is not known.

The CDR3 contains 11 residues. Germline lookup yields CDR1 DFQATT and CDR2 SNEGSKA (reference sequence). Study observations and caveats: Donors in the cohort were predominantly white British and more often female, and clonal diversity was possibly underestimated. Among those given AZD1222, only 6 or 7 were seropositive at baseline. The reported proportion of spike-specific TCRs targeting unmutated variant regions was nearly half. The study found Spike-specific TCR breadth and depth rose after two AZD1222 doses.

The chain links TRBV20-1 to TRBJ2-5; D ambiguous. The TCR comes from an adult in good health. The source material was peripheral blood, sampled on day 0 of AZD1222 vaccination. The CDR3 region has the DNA TGCAGGATGACACGACAAGAGACCCAGTACTTC. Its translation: CRMTRQETQYF.